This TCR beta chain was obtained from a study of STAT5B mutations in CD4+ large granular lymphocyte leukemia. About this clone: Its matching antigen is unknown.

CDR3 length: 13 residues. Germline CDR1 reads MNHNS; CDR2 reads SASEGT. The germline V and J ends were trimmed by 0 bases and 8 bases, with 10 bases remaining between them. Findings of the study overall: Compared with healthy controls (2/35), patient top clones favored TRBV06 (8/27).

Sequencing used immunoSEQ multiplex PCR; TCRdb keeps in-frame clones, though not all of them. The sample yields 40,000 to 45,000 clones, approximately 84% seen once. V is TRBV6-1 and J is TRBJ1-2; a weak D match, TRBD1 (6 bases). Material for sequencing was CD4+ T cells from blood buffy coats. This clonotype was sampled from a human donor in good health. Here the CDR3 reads CASSEAGGRGYTF. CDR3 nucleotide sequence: TGTGCCAGCAGTGAAGCTGGGGGGCGCGGCTACACCTTC.